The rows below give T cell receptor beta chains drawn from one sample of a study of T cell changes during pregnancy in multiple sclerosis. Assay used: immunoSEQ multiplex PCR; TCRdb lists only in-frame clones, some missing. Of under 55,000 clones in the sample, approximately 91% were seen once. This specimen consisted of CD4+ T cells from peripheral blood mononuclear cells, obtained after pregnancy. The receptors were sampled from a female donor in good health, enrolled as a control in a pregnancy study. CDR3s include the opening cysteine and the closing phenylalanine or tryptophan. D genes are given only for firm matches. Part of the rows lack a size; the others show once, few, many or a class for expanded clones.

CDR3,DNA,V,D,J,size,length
CSAFGDEQYF,TGCAGTGCCTTCGGGGACGAGCAGTACTTC,TRBV20-1,NA,TRBJ2-7,once,10
CASSVAVFSNYGYTF,TGTGCCAGCAGCGTAGCTGTGTTTTCTAACTATGGCTACACCTTC,TRBV9,NA,TRBJ1-2,NA,15
CASSEALAVERFF,TGTGCCAGCAGTGAAGCGCTCGCCGTTGAGCGGTTCTTC,TRBV2,NA,TRBJ2-1,NA,13
CASSRTSGWDEQFF,TGTGCCAGCAGTCGGACTAGCGGGTGGGATGAGCAGTTCTTC,TRBV11-2,TRBD2,TRBJ2-1,NA,14
CSAGLSDTQYF,TGCAGTGCTGGACTCTCAGATACGCAGTATTTT,TRBV20-1,NA,TRBJ2-3,once,11
CASSYGTSGWGDTQYF,TGTGCCAGCAGCTACGGGACTAGCGGATGGGGTGATACGCAGTATTTT,TRBV7-2,TRBD2,TRBJ2-3,NA,16
CAISERMTVNYGYTF,TGTGCCATCAGTGAGCGGATGACAGTTAACTATGGCTACACCTTC,TRBV10-3,NA,TRBJ1-2,NA,15
CASTPRGASYEQYF,TGTGCCAGCACACCTCGTGGAGCCTCCTACGAGCAGTACTTC,TRBV7-9,NA,TRBJ2-7,few,14
CASSYSGGLYGYTF,TGTGCCAGCAGTTACTCCGGGGGGCTATATGGCTACACCTTC,TRBV6-5,NA,TRBJ1-2,NA,14
CASSLEGRSYGYTF,TGTGCCAGCAGCTTGGAGGGGCGCAGCTATGGCTACACCTTC,TRBV5-4,NA,TRBJ1-2,NA,14
CASRDSGSIQYF,TGTGCCAGCAGGGACAGCGGGAGCATTCAGTACTTC,TRBV11-2,TRBD2,TRBJ2-4,NA,12
CASSRQVSAGANVLTF,TGTGCCAGTAGTAGACAGGTTTCTGCTGGGGCCAACGTCCTGACTTTC,TRBV19,NA,TRBJ2-6,once,16
CAWSVEPRWNTEAFF,TGTGCCTGGAGTGTAGAGCCGAGATGGAACACTGAAGCTTTCTTT,TRBV30,NA,TRBJ1-1,NA,15
CASSPGRGSYNEQFF,TGTGCCAGCAGCCCTGGCCGGGGCTCCTACAATGAGCAGTTCTTC,TRBV7-9,NA,TRBJ2-1,NA,15
CASSLVEAEQYF,TGTGCCAGCAGCTTAGTGGAGGCCGAGCAGTACTTC,TRBV7-9,NA,TRBJ2-7,once,12
CASSLERQGGTKNIQYF,TGTGCCAGCAGCTTGGAGCGGCAGGGAGGGACCAAAAACATTCAGTACTTC,TRBV5-5,TRBD2,TRBJ2-4,NA,17
CASGGQGATGELFF,TGTGCCAGCGGTGGACAGGGGGCCACCGGGGAGCTGTTTTTT,TRBV2,TRBD1,TRBJ2-2,NA,14
CASSPRQGGTEAFF,TGTGCCAGCAGTCCCCGGCAGGGTGGCACTGAAGCTTTCTTT,TRBV6-6,NA,TRBJ1-1,NA,14
CASSSQGAIGTEAFF,TGTGCCAGCTCATCCCAGGGGGCGATCGGCACTGAAGCTTTCTTT,TRBV18,TRBD1,TRBJ1-1,NA,15
CAWHPGLPPDTQYF,TGTGCCTGGCACCCCGGACTGCCCCCAGATACGCAGTATTTT,TRBV30,NA,TRBJ2-3,NA,14
CASSFWAGRGYNEQFF,TGTGCCAGCAGTTTCTGGGCAGGCCGGGGTTACAATGAGCAGTTCTTC,TRBV27,NA,TRBJ2-1,NA,16
CASSFGASGRNTGELFF,TGCGCCAGCAGCTTCGGGGCTAGCGGGCGAAACACCGGGGAGCTGTTTTTT,TRBV5-1,TRBD2,TRBJ2-2,NA,17
CASSSRQGGNTIYF,TGTGCCAGCTCTTCACGACAGGGAGGAAACACCATATATTTT,TRBV18,TRBD1,TRBJ1-3,once,14
CASSLFPGVPYEQYF,TGTGCCAGCAGTTTATTTCCGGGAGTCCCCTACGAGCAGTACTTC,TRBV28,NA,TRBJ2-7,NA,15
CASSDAGVKYNEQFF,TGTGCCAGCAGCGACGCGGGAGTAAAGTACAATGAGCAGTTCTTC,TRBV11-2,TRBD2,TRBJ2-1,once,15
CSVDAGQGGYEQYF,TGCAGCGTTGACGCGGGACAGGGGGGCTACGAGCAGTACTTC,TRBV29-1,TRBD1,TRBJ2-7,NA,14
CASRTRLNTGELFF,TGTGCCAGCAGAACAAGACTTAACACCGGGGAGCTGTTTTTT,TRBV2,NA,TRBJ2-2,NA,14
CSAGGPEGQYF,TGCAGTGCTGGGGGCCCCGAGGGCCAGTACTTC,TRBV20-1,NA,TRBJ2-5,NA,11
CASTEGQLNTEAFF,TGTGCCAGCACCGAAGGACAGTTGAACACTGAAGCTTTCTTT,TRBV9,NA,TRBJ1-1,few,14
CASTGTSGRSPPYF,TGTGCCAGCACCGGGACTAGCGGGAGGTCCCCTCCGTATTTT,TRBV19,TRBD2,TRBJ2-3,NA,14
CASSPHQGMGAGNTIYF,TGTGCCAGCAGTCCTCACCAGGGGATGGGGGCTGGAAACACCATATATTTT,TRBV28,NA,TRBJ1-3,NA,17
CASTQGANTEAFF,TGCGCCAGCACCCAGGGGGCAAATACTGAAGCTTTCTTT,TRBV10-2,TRBD1,TRBJ1-1,once,13
CASSYDRFSYEQYF,TGTGCCAGCAGTTACGACAGGTTCTCCTACGAGCAGTACTTC,TRBV6-5,NA,TRBJ2-7,NA,14
CASSTRYSGGIHNEQFF,TGTGCCAGTAGTACCCGGTATAGCGGGGGGATCCACAATGAGCAGTTCTTC,TRBV19,TRBD2,TRBJ2-1,NA,17
CASSLRDTYEQYF,TGTGCCAGCAGCTTAAGGGACACCTACGAGCAGTACTTC,TRBV7-2,NA,TRBJ2-7,NA,13
CASSPRQGATSGANVLTF,TGTGCCAGCAGCCCCAGACAGGGGGCCACCTCTGGGGCCAACGTCCTGACTTTC,TRBV7-8,TRBD1,TRBJ2-6,NA,18
CASSFSVLETQYF,TGTGCCAGCAGCTTCTCGGTATTGGAGACCCAGTACTTC,TRBV7-2,NA,TRBJ2-5,NA,13
CASSSRGPYGYTF,TGTGCCAGCAGCTCCAGGGGCCCCTATGGCTACACCTTC,TRBV7-3,NA,TRBJ1-2,NA,13
CASSERTGVDTQYF,TGTGCCAGCAGCGAGCGGACAGGGGTGGATACGCAGTATTTT,TRBV9,TRBD1,TRBJ2-3,NA,14
CASSPNTGAGVLPQHF,TGTGCCAGCAGCCCCAATACAGGGGCCGGTGTTCTGCCCCAGCATTTT,TRBV7-2,TRBD1,TRBJ1-5,NA,16
CASGRQGASGYTF,TGTGCCAGCGGAAGGCAGGGGGCAAGTGGCTACACCTTC,TRBV9,TRBD1,TRBJ1-2,NA,13
CASSFGRGNTEAFF,TGTGCCAGCAGTTTTGGACGGGGAAACACTGAAGCTTTCTTT,TRBV6-5,NA,TRBJ1-1,NA,14
CASRSGAWEKLFF,TGCGCCAGCAGATCAGGGGCCTGGGAAAAACTGTTTTTT,TRBV5-1,NA,TRBJ1-4,NA,13
CASRGWPQDNSPLHF,TGTGCCAGCAGAGGTTGGCCCCAGGATAATTCACCCCTCCACTTT,TRBV28,NA,TRBJ1-6,NA,15
CASSGSQTMNTEAFF,TGTGCCAGCAGTGGTTCACAGACGATGAACACTGAAGCTTTCTTT,TRBV2,NA,TRBJ1-1,once,15
CASSSSSGTQFF,TGTGCCAGCAGTTCGTCTAGCGGCACGCAGTTCTTC,TRBV6-6,TRBD2,TRBJ2-1,NA,12
CASSFGTGSYEQYF,TGTGCCAGCAGCTTCGGGACAGGGTCGTACGAGCAGTACTTC,TRBV7-9,TRBD1,TRBJ2-7,NA,14
CASSLLAGQETQYF,TGTGCCAGCAGCCTCCTAGCGGGGCAAGAGACCCAGTACTTC,TRBV7-2,TRBD2,TRBJ2-5,NA,14
CASSSTGANYGYTF,TGTGCCAGCAGTTCGACAGGAGCTAACTATGGCTACACCTTC,TRBV28,NA,TRBJ1-2,NA,14
CAISAGLAGGADTQYF,TGTGCCATCAGTGCGGGACTAGCGGGAGGGGCAGATACGCAGTATTTT,TRBV10-3,TRBD2,TRBJ2-3,few,16
CASSSQARNTEAFF,TGTGCCAGCAGTTCACAGGCTAGGAACACTGAAGCTTTCTTT,TRBV2,NA,TRBJ1-1,NA,14
CASSVGVVRDEQYF,TGTGCCAGCAGTGTTGGAGTAGTCAGGGACGAGCAGTACTTC,TRBV7-8,NA,TRBJ2-7,NA,14
CASSVGGYEQYF,TGTGCCAGCAGTGTAGGGGGCTACGAGCAGTACTTC,TRBV2,NA,TRBJ2-7,NA,12
CSVTDRVMDTGELFF,TGCAGCGTCACCGACAGGGTGATGGACACCGGGGAGCTGTTTTTT,TRBV29-1,TRBD1,TRBJ2-2,NA,15